Shown below are 5 T cell receptor beta chains from a single sample sequenced in a study of OX40 agonist ivuxolimab in advanced cancers. The library was produced with the immunoSEQ multiplex PCR assay. The table was pulled from immuneACCESS by TCRdb, which kept in-frame rearrangements only. Such tables lose some clones; where checked, under half of the loss comes from unresolved V genes, and the rest has no known cause. Here the sample has tens of thousands of clones; 90% to 95% occur a single time. Together, the top ten hold 2% to 2.5% of the sample. The starting material was CD4+ or CD8+ T cells sorted from blood, obtained in a trial of the OX40 agonist ivuxolimab. These receptors were taken from an adult with an advanced solid tumor such as melanoma, head and neck, liver or kidney cancer.

This clone was counted once. This chain connects TRBV27 to TRBJ2-5; either TRBD1 or TRBD2 may fit D (6 bases each). This CDR3 contains 14 residues. Germline lookup yields CDR1 MNHEY and CDR2 SMNVEV (reference sequence). Trimming took 1 base from V and 1 from J, leaving 7 bases between them. The CDR3 here is CASSLWGAQETQYF. In DNA, the CDR3 is TGTGCCAGCAGTTTATGGGGGGCCCAAGAGACCCAGTACTTC.

V gene TRBV29-1 combines with J gene TRBJ2-3, with D unclear. The V end was cut by 5 bases, the J end by 6 bases, with 18 bases between. The V gene's germline CDR1 is SQVTM and CDR2 ANQGSEA. There are 14 residues in the CDR3. CDR3 sequence reads: CSVRPGNSRDTQYF. CDR3 in DNA: TGCAGCGTTCGTCCTGGGAACAGTCGTGATACGCAGTATTTT.

The rearrangement joins TRBV19 to TRBJ2-2, with D possibly TRBD1 on 6 matching bases. CDR1 and CDR2 (germline): LNHDA, SQIVND (reference sequence). V shed 7 bases and J shed 5 bases, with 14 bases lying between them. The CDR3 has 14 amino acids. CDR3 DNA sequence: TGTGCCAGTAACCGATACAGGGAAACCGGGGAGCTGTTTTTT. Protein: CASNRYRETGELFF. Full variable domain (missing parts from reference TRBV19 and TRBJ2-2): DGGITQSPKYLFRKEGQNVTLSCEQNLNHDAMYWYRQDPGQGLRLIYYSQIVNDFQKGDIAEGYSVSREKKESFPLTVTSAQKNPTAFYLCASNRYRETGELFFGEGSRLTVL.

The chain employs TRBV7-9 and TRBJ2-5; D perhaps matches TRBD1 (6 bases). CDR1 and CDR2 (germline): SEHNR, FQNEAQ (reference sequence). V lost 11 bases and J 3 bases, leaving 16 bases between the germline ends. The CDR3 is 13 residues long. The CDR3 coding sequence is TGTGCCGTTGCACAGGGTGGAGAAGAGACCCAGTACTTC. Residues: CAVAQGGEETQYF.

This clone was recorded once. Germline is not matched at one junction end, which may reflect a read error. The gene calls are TRBV4-2 and TRBJ1-1; possible D gene TRBD1, 6 bases. Looked up from germline, CDR1 is LGHNA and CDR2 is YNFKEQ. This CDR3 comprises 13 residues. In nucleotides, the CDR3 is TGTGCCAGCAGACAAGGGGGGAACCCTGAAGCTTTCTTT. Its translation: CASRQGGNPEAFF.